This entry lists 9 T cell receptor beta chains sequenced from one sample in a study of T-cell memory formation after mild COVID-19. TCRdb analysed the 5' RACE reads with MiXCR anew, one entry per CDR3 protein. The sample lists approximately 480,000 distinct CDR3 sequences, 18% occurring once. Sequenced: PBMCs or a T cell subset sorted from them (not recorded which). The receptor set was obtained from an adult woman who had mild COVID-19 (a few samples of this study predate the infection). Cell type and time point are not known.

This rearrangement joins TRBV6-5 to TRBJ2-1; 8 bases are shared with TRBD1. The germline CDR1 and CDR2 sequences are MNHEY and SVGAGI. The trim removed 7 bases at V and 7 bases at J, leaving 9 bases unmatched. The CDR3 is made up of 14 amino acids. CDR3 protein: CASTLGQGANEQFF. In DNA form, the CDR3 reads TGTGCCAGCACCCTTGGGCAGGGGGCGAATGAGCAGTTCTTC.

This clonotype was seen at least ten times. This rearrangement joins TRBV5-1 to TRBJ2-7; 10 nucleotides agree with TRBD1. The ends lost 2 bases at V and 5 bases at J; junction bases unmatched: 4. The V gene's germline CDR1 is SGHRS and CDR2 YFSETQ. This CDR3 has 14 amino acids. DNA of the CDR3: TGCGCCAGCAGCTTTGGGACAGGGGATAACGAGCAGTACTTC. This codes for CASSFGTGDNEQYF.

This clonotype came up once. The V gene is TRBV5-4, the J gene TRBJ1-1; D gene uncertain. V lost 0 bases, J lost 1 base, and 10 bases lay in between. In germline, CDR1 is SGHNT, CDR2 YYREEE (reference sequence). The CDR3 length is 15 residues. The CDR3 DNA is TGTGCCAGCAGCTTGGAGGACCCCAGGAACACTGAAGCTTTCTTT. This encodes CASSLEDPRNTEAFF.

This clonotype was found a few times. The rearrangement uses TRBV2 and TRBJ2-5, with TRBD1 identical over 9 bases. There are 14 residues in the CDR3. The germline gives CDR1 SNHLY, CDR2 FYNNEI. The ends lost 4 bases at V and 7 bases at J; junction bases unmatched: 7. CDR3 in DNA: TGTGCCAGCAGTGCGAGGACAGGGGAAGGGACCCAGTACTTC. Encoded protein: CASSARTGEGTQYF.

This clonotype was observed at least ten times. The V gene is TRBV29-1, the J gene TRBJ1-1; D gene ambiguous. Germline V gene data show CDR1 as SQVTM and CDR2 as ANQGSEA. V lost 4 bases, J lost 1 base, and 7 bases lay in between. The CDR3 runs to 12 residues. The CDR3 coding sequence is TGCAGCGTTGTCCCGGGGAACACTGAAGCTTTCTTT. Translating gives CSVVPGNTEAFF.

The chain couples TRBV7-9 to TRBJ1-2, with D perhaps TRBD1 (6 bases). V shed 5 bases and J shed 5 bases, with 21 bases lying between them. Germline V gene sequence: CDR1 SEHNR, CDR2 FQNEAQ (reference sequence). This CDR3 region has 16 residues. The CDR3 DNA reads TGTGCCAGCAGCCTCCTTCTTGGGGGGCTAGGGTATGGCTACACCTTC. This encodes CASSLLLGGLGYGYTF.

This clonotype was detected a few times. The chain links TRBV5-1 to TRBJ1-1, with a possible D match to TRBD1 (5 bases). Per the germline V gene, CDR1 is SGHRS and CDR2 is YFSETQ. V dropped 5 bases and J dropped 5 bases, with 16 bases sitting between them. This CDR3 spans 14 amino acids. As DNA, the CDR3 is TGCGCCAGCAGTCAACAGGATCCGGGGACTGAAGCTTTCTTT. Translating gives CASSQQDPGTEAFF.

This clonotype was observed a few times. The rearrangement uses TRBV6-1 and TRBJ1-1; no clear D. Trimming took 3 bases from V and 2 from J, leaving 13 bases between them. Germline loops: CDR1 MNHNS, CDR2 SASEGT. There are 15 residues in the CDR3. The CDR3 reads CASSDRRTGNTEAFF. The CDR3 DNA reads as TGTGCCAGCAGTGACAGAAGGACGGGTAACACTGAAGCTTTCTTT.

This chain joins TRBV27 and TRBJ1-2; TRBD1 might be the D (5 bases). V lost 3 bases and J 4 bases, leaving 15 bases between the germline ends. Germline V gives CDR1 MNHEY, CDR2 SMNVEV (reference sequence). The CDR3 extends over 15 amino acids. CDR3 DNA sequence: TGTGCCAGCAGTTTTTCTGGGGCCCTGGGCTATGGCTACACCTTC. Protein: CASSFSGALGYGYTF.